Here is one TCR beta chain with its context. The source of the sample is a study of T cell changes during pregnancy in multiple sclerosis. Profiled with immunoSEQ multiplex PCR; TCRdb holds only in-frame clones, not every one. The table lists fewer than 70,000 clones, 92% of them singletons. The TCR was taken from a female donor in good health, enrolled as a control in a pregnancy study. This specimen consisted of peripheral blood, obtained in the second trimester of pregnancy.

The CDR3 here is CASSLRGAGEQYF. The DNA of the CDR3 is TGCGCCAGCAGCCTGCGTGGGGCGGGGGAGCAGTACTTC. V gene TRBV5-1 combines with J gene TRBJ2-7; possible D gene TRBD2, 6 bases. This CDR3 region has 13 residues. With 4 bases removed from V and 7 bases from J, the gap between germline ends came to 15 bases. Germline V gives CDR1 SGHRS, CDR2 YFSETQ.